This T cell receptor (beta chain) was retrieved from a study of shared clonotypes between healthy human individuals. Study context: Each donor contributed plates that comprised three CD4 naive, three CD4 memory, two CD8 naive and one CD8 memory.

Regarding the study as a whole: Rarefaction showed sorted-subset sequencing was incomplete despite large depth.

This CDR3 region has 15 residues. V was cut by 4 bases and J by 4 bases, with 13 bases left in between. Germline CDR1 reads SGHTA; CDR2 reads FQGNSA. The assay was immunoSEQ multiplex PCR, and TCRdb's table has in-frame clones only and misses some. This sample carries about 2.3 million clones, 85% to 95% of them seen once, and the ten largest clones take about 0.39%. To note about this clone: Its antigen remains unknown.

The genes are TRBV7-2 and TRBJ2-2, with D hard to call. This TCR was recovered from a man aged 18 to 29 in good health. Some clones in this sample may be carry-over from other donors' samples. Sequenced: naive CD4+ T cells from PBMCs. The subset denotes: CD45RA+ positively selected. The DNA of the CDR3 is TGTGCCAGCAGCTCTCCGCGACACCTCACCGGGGAGCTGTTTTTT. This encodes CASSSPRHLTGELFF.